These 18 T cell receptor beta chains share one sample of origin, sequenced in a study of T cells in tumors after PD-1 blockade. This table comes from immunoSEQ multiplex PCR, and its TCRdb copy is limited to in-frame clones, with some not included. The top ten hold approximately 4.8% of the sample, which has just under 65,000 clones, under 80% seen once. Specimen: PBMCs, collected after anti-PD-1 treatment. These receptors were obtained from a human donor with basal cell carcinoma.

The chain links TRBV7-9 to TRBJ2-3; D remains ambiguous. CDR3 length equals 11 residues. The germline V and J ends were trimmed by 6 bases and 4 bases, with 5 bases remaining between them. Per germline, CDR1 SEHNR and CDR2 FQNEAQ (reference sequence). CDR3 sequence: CASSKADTQYF. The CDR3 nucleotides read TGTGCCAGCAGTAAGGCAGATACGCAGTATTTT.

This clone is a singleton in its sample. CDR3 sequence: CASSQQGQGLGNQPQHF. CDR3 sequence (DNA): TGTGCCAGCAGTCAACAAGGTCAGGGTTTAGGCAATCAGCCCCAGCATTTT. The V call is TRBV28, the J call TRBJ1-5, with D possibly being TRBD1 (5 bases). The germline CDR1 and CDR2 sequences are MDHEN and SYDVKM. V was cut by 5 bases and J by 2 bases, with 19 bases left in between. This CDR3 spans 17 amino acids.

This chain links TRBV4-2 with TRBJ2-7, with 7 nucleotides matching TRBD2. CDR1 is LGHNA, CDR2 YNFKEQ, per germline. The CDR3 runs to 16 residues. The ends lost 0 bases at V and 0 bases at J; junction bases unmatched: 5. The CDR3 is CASSQDGGGSSYEQYF. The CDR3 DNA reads TGTGCCAGCAGCCAAGACGGCGGGGGAAGCTCCTACGAGCAGTACTTC.

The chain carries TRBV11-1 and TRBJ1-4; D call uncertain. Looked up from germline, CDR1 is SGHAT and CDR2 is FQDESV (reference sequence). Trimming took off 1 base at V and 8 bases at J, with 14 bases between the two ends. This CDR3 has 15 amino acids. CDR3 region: CASSLDSARREKLFF. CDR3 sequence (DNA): TGTGCCAGCAGCTTAGATAGCGCCCGAAGAGAAAAACTGTTTTTT.

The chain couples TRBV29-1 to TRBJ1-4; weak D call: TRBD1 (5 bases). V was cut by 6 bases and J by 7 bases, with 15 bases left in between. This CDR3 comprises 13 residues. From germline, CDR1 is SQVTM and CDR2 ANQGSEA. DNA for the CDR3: TGCAGCGTCCGGACGGACACCCCTGAAAAACTGTTTTTT. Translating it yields CSVRTDTPEKLFF.

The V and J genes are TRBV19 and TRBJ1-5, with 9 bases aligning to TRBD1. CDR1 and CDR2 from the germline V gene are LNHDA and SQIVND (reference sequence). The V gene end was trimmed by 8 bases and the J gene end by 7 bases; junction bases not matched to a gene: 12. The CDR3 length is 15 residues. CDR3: CASWTGESSGQPQHF. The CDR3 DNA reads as TGTGCCAGTTGGACAGGGGAGTCCTCGGGCCAGCCCCAGCATTTT.

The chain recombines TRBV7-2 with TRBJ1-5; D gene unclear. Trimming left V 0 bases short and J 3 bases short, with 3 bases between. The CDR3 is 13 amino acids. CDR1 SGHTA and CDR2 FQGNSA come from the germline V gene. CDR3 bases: TGTGCCAGCAGCTTAGCGTACAATCAGCCCCAGCATTTT. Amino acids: CASSLAYNQPQHF.

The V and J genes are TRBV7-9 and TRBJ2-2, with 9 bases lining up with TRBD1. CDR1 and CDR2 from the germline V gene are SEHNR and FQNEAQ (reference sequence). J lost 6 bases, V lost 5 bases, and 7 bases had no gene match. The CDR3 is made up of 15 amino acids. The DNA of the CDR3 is TGTGCCAGCAGCCTATTACAGGGGGCGGCCGGGGAGCTGTTTTTT. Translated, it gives CASSLLQGAAGELFF.

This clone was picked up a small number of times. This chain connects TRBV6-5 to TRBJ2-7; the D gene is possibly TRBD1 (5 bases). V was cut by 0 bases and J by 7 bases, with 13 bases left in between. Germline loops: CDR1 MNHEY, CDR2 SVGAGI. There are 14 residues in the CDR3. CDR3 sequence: CASSYSAGYLEQYF. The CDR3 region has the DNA TGTGCCAGCAGTTACTCAGCAGGGTATCTGGAGCAGTACTTC.

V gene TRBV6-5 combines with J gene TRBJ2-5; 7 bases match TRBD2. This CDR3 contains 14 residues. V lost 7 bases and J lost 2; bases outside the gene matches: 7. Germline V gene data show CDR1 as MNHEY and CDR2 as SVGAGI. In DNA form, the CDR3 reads TGTGCCAGCAAGGAGCGGGGCATACAAGAGACCCAGTACTTC. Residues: CASKERGIQETQYF.

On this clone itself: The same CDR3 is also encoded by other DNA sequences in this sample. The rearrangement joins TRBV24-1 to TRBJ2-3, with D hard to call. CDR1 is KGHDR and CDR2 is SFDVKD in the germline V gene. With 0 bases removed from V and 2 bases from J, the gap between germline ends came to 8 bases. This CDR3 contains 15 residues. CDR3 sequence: CATSDLAGDTDTQYF. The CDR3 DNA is TGTGCCACCAGTGATTTGGCAGGAGACACAGATACGCAGTATTTT.

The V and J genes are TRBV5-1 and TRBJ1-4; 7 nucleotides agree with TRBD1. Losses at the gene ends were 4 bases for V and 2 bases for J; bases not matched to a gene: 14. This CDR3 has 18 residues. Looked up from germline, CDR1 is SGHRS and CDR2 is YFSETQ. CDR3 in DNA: TGCGCCAGCAGCCCGAGCGCAGGGGGTCTTTCTACTAATGAAAAACTGTTTTTT. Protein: CASSPSAGGLSTNEKLFF.

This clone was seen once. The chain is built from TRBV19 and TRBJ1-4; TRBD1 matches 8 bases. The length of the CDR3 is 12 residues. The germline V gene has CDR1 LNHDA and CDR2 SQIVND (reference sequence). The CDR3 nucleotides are TGTGCAACTGAACAGGGGGGTGAAAAACTGTTTTTT. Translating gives CATEQGGEKLFF.

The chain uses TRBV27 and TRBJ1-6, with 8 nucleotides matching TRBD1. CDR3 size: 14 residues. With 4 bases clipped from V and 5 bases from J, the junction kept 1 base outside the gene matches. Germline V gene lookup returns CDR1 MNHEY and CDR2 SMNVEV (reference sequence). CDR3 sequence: CASSSTGDNSPLHF. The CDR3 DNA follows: TGTGCCAGCAGTTCGACAGGGGATAATTCACCCCTCCACTTT.

CDR3 residues: CASSQDRGAGELFF. CDR3 nucleotide sequence: TGTGCCAGCAGCCAAGATCGGGGGGCCGGGGAGCTGTTTTTT. The chain uses TRBV3-1 (or the pseudogene TRBV3-2) and TRBJ2-2; 7 bases agree with TRBD2. V shed 0 bases and J 6 bases; nucleotides not matched to a gene: 1. CDR3 length: 14 residues. Looked up from germline, CDR1 is LGHDT and CDR2 is YNNKEL (reference sequence).

DNA of the CDR3: TGTGCCAGTAGCCCACCGGGACTAGCGGGACCGGAGCAGTTCTTC. Its protein is CASSPPGLAGPEQFF. V is TRBV19 and J is TRBJ2-1, with TRBD2 matching over 13 bases. The CDR3 has 15 amino acids. V was pared by 6 bases and J by 10 bases, with 9 bases of the junction left unmatched. The V gene's germline CDR1 is LNHDA and CDR2 SQIVND (reference sequence).

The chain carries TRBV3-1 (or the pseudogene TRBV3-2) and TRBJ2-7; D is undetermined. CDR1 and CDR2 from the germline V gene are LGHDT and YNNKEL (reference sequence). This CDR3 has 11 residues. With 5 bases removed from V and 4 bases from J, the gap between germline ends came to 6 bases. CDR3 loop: CASSSTYEQYF. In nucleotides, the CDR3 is TGTGCCAGCAGCTCCACTTACGAGCAGTACTTC.

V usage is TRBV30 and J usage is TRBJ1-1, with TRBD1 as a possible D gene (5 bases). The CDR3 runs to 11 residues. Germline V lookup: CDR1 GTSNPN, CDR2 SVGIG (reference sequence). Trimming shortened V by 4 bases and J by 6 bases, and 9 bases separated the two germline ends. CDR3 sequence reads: CAWNRRSEAFF. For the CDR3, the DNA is TGTGCCTGGAACAGGCGGTCTGAAGCTTTCTTT.